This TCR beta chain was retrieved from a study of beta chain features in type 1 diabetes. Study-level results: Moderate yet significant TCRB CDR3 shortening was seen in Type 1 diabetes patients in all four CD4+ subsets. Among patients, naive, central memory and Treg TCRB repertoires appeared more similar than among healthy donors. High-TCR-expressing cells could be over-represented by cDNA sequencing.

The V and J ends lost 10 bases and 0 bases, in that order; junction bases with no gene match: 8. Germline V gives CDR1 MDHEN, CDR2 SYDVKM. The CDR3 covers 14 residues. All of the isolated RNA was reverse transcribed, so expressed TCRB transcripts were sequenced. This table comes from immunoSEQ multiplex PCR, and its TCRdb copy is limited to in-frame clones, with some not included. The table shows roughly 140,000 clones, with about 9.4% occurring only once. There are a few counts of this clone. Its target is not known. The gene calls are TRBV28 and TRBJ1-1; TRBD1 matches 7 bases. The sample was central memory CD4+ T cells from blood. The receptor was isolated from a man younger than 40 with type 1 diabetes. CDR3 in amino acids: CATLTGTMNTEAFF. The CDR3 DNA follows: TGTGCCACCCTGACAGGGACCATGAACACTGAAGCTTTCTTT.